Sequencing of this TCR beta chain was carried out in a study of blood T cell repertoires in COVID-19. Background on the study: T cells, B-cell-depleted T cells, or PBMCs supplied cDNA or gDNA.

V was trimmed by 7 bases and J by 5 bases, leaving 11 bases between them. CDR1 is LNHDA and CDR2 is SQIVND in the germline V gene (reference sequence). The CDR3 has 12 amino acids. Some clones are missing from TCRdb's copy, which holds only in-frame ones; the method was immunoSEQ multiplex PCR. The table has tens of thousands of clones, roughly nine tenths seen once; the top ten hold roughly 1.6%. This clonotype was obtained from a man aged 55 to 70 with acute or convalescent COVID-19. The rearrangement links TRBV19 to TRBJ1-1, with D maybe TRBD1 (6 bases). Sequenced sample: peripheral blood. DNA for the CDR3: TGTGCCAGTATGTCAGGGGCGACTGAAGCTTTCTTT. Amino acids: CASMSGATEAFF.